These T cell receptor beta chains were read from a single sample in a study of T-cell reconstitution after alpha-beta-depleted transplantation in children. TCRdb re-derived calls from the PCR reads in MiXCR, one entry per CDR3 protein. The top ten clones hold 2.2% of a sample with about 590,000 distinct CDR3 sequences, around 13% of them seen once. The material was PBMCs, mostly from graft donor cells, obtained 360 days after TCRalphabeta/CD19-depleted stem cell transplant. The receptors derive from a male patient under 18 who had a stem cell transplant for acute myeloid leukemia, so the T cells may come from the graft donor. Each CDR3 is given without its conserved first and last residue. The order of the fields is CDR3 length, V gene, J gene, CDR3 protein.

cdr3_length: 13
v_call: TRBV3-1
j_call: TRBJ2-3
cdr3_aa: ASSPSGSWGDTQY

cdr3_length: 13
v_call: TRBV5-5
j_call: TRBJ1-2
cdr3_aa: ASSYPGRTNYGYT

cdr3_length: 12
v_call: TRBV29-1
j_call: TRBJ2-7
cdr3_aa: SVVKRDISYEQY

cdr3_length: 12
v_call: TRBV12-5
j_call: TRBJ1-2
cdr3_aa: ASGSGQGFYGYT

cdr3_length: 15
v_call: TRBV4-3
j_call: TRBJ2-1
cdr3_aa: ASSQGASGYSYNEQF

cdr3_length: 13
v_call: TRBV7-2
j_call: TRBJ2-1
cdr3_aa: ASKVREYSYNEQF

cdr3_length: 11
v_call: TRBV6-2/TRBV6-3
j_call: TRBJ2-1
cdr3_aa: ASRSTGYNEQF

cdr3_length: 10
v_call: TRBV12-3/TRBV12-4
j_call: TRBJ2-1
cdr3_aa: ASSLGYGPEF

cdr3_length: 13
v_call: TRBV7-9
j_call: TRBJ2-2
cdr3_aa: ASSLYPLKTGELF

cdr3_length: 13
v_call: TRBV12-3/TRBV12-4
j_call: TRBJ2-2
cdr3_aa: ASSLPGGQSGELF

cdr3_length: 11
v_call: TRBV29-1
j_call: TRBJ2-7
cdr3_aa: SVWEGHSYEQY

cdr3_length: 14
v_call: TRBV2
j_call: TRBJ2-1
cdr3_aa: ASSGTRAASYNEQF

cdr3_length: 12
v_call: TRBV4-3
j_call: TRBJ2-3
cdr3_aa: ASRRGLATDTQY

cdr3_length: 13
v_call: TRBV7-2
j_call: TRBJ2-7
cdr3_aa: ASSYSGNEDYEQY

cdr3_length: 12
v_call: TRBV29-1
j_call: TRBJ2-3
cdr3_aa: SATRLAVSDTQY

cdr3_length: 14
v_call: TRBV3-1
j_call: TRBJ2-4
cdr3_aa: ASTLRQGGTPNIQY

cdr3_length: 10
v_call: TRBV29-1
j_call: TRBJ2-7
cdr3_aa: SVVDISYEQY

cdr3_length: 18
v_call: TRBV11-2
j_call: TRBJ2-3
cdr3_aa: ASSLVIASGSKSGTDTQY

cdr3_length: 15
v_call: TRBV6-5
j_call: TRBJ2-2
cdr3_aa: ASSYSSGISNTGELF

cdr3_length: 15
v_call: TRBV20-1
j_call: TRBJ2-1
cdr3_aa: SARGAVSGSLYNEQF

cdr3_length: 11
v_call: TRBV20-1
j_call: TRBJ2-7
cdr3_aa: SAGTGNFYEQY

cdr3_length: 14
v_call: TRBV11-2
j_call: TRBJ1-4
cdr3_aa: ASSLDGGQGSEKLF

cdr3_length: 13
v_call: TRBV3-1
j_call: TRBJ2-1
cdr3_aa: ASSQGPDRNNEQF

cdr3_length: 14
v_call: TRBV20-1
j_call: TRBJ2-3
cdr3_aa: SASRRTGTMTDTQY

cdr3_length: 13
v_call: TRBV11-2
j_call: TRBJ2-3
cdr3_aa: ASSLSRTPTDTQY

cdr3_length: 12
v_call: TRBV7-2
j_call: TRBJ2-5
cdr3_aa: ASSRTTGGETQY

cdr3_length: 13
v_call: TRBV7-3
j_call: TRBJ2-3
cdr3_aa: ASSAPGLDTDTQY

cdr3_length: 14
v_call: TRBV12-3/TRBV12-4
j_call: TRBJ2-3
cdr3_aa: ASSHSGLAYADTQY

cdr3_length: 13
v_call: TRBV3-1
j_call: TRBJ2-3
cdr3_aa: ASSQDPISTDTQY

cdr3_length: 11
v_call: TRBV9
j_call: TRBJ2-3
cdr3_aa: ASSDRYTDTQY

cdr3_length: 12
v_call: TRBV12-3/TRBV12-4
j_call: TRBJ2-7
cdr3_aa: ASTTGTNGYEQY

cdr3_length: 14
v_call: TRBV28
j_call: TRBJ2-1
cdr3_aa: ASSYTGEWSYNEQF

cdr3_length: 13
v_call: TRBV10-3
j_call: TRBJ2-7
cdr3_aa: AISEGTLSSYEQY

cdr3_length: 13
v_call: TRBV10-3
j_call: TRBJ2-5
cdr3_aa: AISVWGRWGETQY

cdr3_length: 11
v_call: TRBV29-1
j_call: TRBJ2-7
cdr3_aa: SYRGGPLYEQY

cdr3_length: 13
v_call: TRBV11-3
j_call: TRBJ2-1
cdr3_aa: ASATSSGILNEQF

cdr3_length: 10
v_call: TRBV20-1
j_call: TRBJ2-1
cdr3_aa: SATFAGNEQF

cdr3_length: 12
v_call: TRBV20-1
j_call: TRBJ2-7
cdr3_aa: SAGLQGIGYEQY